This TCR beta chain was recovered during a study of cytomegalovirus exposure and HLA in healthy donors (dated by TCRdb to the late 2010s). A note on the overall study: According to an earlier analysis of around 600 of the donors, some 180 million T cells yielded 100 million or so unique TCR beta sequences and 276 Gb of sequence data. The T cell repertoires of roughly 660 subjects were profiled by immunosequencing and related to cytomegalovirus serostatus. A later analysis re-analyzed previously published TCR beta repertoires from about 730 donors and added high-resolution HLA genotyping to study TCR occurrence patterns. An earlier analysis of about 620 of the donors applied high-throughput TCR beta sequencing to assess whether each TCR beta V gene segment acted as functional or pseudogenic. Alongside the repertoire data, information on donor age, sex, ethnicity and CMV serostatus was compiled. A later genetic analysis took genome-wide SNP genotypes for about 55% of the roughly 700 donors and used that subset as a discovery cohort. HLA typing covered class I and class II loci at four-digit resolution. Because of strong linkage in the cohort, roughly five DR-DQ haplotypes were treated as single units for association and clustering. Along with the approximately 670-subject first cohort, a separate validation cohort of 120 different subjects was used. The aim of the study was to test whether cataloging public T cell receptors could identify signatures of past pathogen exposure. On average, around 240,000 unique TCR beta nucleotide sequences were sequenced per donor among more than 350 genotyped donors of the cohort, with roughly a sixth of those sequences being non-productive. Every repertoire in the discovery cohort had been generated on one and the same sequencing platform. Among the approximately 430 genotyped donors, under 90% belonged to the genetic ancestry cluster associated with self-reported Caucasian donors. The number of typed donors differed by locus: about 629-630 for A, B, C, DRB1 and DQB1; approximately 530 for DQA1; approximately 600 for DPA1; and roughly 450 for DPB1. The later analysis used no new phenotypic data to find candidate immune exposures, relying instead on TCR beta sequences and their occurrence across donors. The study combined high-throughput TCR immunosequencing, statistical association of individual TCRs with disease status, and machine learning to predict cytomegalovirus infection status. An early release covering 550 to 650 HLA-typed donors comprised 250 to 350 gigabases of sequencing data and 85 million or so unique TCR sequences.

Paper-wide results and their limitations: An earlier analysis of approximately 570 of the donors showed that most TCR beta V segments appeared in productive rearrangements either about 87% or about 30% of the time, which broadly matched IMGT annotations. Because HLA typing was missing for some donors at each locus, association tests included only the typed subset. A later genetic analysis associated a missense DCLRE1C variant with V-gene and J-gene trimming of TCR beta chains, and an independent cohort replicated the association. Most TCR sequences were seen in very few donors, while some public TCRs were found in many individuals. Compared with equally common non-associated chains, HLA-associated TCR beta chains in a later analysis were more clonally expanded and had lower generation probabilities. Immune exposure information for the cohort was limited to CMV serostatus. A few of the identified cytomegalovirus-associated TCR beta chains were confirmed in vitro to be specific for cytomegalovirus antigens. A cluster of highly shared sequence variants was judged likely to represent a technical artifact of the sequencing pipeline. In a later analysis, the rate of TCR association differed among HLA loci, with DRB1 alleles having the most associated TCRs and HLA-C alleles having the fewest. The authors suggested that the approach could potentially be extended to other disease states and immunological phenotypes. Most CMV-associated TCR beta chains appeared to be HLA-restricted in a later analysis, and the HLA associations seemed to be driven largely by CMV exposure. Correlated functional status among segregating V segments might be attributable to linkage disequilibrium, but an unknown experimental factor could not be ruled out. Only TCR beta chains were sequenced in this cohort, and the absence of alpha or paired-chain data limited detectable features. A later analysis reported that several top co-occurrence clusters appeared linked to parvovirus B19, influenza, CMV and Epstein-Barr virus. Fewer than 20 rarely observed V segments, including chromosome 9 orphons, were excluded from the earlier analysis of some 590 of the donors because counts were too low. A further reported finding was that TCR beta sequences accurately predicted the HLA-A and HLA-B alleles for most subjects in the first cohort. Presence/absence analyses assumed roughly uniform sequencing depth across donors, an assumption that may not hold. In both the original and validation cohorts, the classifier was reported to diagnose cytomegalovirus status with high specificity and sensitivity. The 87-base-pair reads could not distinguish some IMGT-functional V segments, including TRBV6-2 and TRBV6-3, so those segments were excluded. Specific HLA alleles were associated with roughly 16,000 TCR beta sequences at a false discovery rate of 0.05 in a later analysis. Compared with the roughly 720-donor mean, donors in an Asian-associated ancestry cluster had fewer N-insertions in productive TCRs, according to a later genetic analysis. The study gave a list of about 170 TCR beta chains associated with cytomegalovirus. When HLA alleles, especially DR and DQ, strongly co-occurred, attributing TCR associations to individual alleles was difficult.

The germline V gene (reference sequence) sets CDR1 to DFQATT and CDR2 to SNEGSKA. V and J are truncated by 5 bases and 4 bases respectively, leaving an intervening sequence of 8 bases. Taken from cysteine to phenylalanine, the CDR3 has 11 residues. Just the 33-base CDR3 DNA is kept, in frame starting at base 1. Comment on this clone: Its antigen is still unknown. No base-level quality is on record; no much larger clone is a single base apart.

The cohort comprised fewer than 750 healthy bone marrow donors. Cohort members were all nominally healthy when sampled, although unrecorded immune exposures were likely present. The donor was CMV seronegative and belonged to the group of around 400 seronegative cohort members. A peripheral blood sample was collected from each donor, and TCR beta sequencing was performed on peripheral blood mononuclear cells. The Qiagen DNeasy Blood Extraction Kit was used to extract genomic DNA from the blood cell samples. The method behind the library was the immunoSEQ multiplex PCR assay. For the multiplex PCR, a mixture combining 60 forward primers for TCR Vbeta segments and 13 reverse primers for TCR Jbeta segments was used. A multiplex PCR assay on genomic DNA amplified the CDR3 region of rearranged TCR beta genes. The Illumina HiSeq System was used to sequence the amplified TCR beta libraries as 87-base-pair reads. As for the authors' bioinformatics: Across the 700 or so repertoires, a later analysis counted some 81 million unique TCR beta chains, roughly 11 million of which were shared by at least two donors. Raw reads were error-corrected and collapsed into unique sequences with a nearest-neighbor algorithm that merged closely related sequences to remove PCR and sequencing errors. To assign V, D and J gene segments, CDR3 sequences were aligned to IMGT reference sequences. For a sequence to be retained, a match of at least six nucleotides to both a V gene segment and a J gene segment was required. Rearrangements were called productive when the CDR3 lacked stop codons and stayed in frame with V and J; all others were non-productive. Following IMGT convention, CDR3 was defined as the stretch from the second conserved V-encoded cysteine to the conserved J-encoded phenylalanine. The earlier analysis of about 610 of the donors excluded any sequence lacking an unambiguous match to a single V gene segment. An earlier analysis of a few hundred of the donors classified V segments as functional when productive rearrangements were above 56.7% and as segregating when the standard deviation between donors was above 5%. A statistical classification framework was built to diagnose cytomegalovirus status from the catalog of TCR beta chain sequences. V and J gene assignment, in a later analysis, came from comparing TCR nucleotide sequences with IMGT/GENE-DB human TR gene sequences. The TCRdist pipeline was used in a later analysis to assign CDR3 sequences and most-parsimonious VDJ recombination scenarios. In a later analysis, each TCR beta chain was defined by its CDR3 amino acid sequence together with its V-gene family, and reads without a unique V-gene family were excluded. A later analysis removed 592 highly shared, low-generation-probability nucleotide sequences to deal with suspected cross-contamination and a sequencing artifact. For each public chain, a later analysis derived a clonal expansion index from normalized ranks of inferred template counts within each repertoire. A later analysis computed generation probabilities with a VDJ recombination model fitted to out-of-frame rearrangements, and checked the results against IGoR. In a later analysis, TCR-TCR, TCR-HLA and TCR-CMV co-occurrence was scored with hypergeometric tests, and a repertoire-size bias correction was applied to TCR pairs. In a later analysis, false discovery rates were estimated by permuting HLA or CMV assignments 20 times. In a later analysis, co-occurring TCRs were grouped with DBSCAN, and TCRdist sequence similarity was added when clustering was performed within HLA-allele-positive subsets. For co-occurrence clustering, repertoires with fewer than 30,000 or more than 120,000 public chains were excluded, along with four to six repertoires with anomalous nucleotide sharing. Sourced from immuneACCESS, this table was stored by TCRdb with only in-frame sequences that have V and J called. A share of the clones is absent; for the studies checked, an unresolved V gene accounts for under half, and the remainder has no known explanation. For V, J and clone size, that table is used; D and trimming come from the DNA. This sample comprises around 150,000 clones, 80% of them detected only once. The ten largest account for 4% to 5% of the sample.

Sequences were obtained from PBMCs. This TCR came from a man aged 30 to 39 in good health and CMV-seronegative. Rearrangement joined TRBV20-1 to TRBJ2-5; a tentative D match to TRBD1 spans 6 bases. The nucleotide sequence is TGCAGTGCTGCAGGGGTAGAGACCCAGTACTTC. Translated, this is CSAAGVETQYF.